The rows below give T cell receptor beta chains drawn from one sample of a study of T cell clones after liver transplantation. Profiled with immunoSEQ multiplex PCR; TCRdb holds only in-frame clones, not every one. There are 50,000 to 70,000 clones in the sample; around two thirds occur only once, and roughly 2.8% lies in the top ten. This material consisted of CD4+ T cells from blood, taken at the approximately 16-month timepoint. These receptors were taken from a human patient who received a liver transplant. Some T cells may possibly be graft donor cells. CDR3s include the opening cysteine and the closing phenylalanine or tryptophan. Fields, in order: J gene, D gene, V gene, clone size, CDR3 DNA, CDR3 protein. A D gene is named only where the DNA matches it firmly. Rows give clone size only sometimes, using once, few, many, or a class for an expanded clone.

TRBJ2-7,TRBD1,TRBV5-4,NA,TGTGCCAGCAGCCCAGGGGGCCGGGGGTACGAGCAGTACTTC,CASSPGGRGYEQYF
TRBJ2-3,TRBD2,TRBV5-4,NA,TGTGCCAGCAGCTTGCAAGCGCGGGGAGGGCGCACAGATACGCAGTATTTT,CASSLQARGGRTDTQYF
TRBJ2-1,NA,TRBV30,NA,TGTGCCTGGAGTGTAGGGATTGGTAATGAGCAGTTCTTC,CAWSVGIGNEQFF
TRBJ2-1,NA,TRBV15,once,TGTGCCACTGGATTTAATTCCAATGAGCAGTTCTTC,CATGFNSNEQFF
TRBJ2-5,NA,TRBV29-1,once,TGCAGCGTTGCGCAGTCCTACCAAGAGACCCAGTACTTC,CSVAQSYQETQYF
TRBJ2-3,NA,TRBV11-2,NA,TGTGCCAGCAGTCGAGCGAGCACAGATACGCAGTATTTT,CASSRASTDTQYF
TRBJ2-1,NA,TRBV7-2,NA,TGTGCCAGCAGCCTGACTAGTGAGCAGTTCTTC,CASSLTSEQFF
TRBJ2-3,TRBD2,TRBV5-1,few,TGCGCCAGCAGCGACCCTAGCGGGCGGGACACAGATACGCAGTATTTT,CASSDPSGRDTDTQYF
TRBJ2-7,NA,TRBV10-3,NA,TGTGCCATCAGTGAGGCCGGGACAAATGGCGACGAGCAGTACTTC,CAISEAGTNGDEQYF
TRBJ1-2,NA,TRBV18,NA,TGTGCCAGCTCACCGAGTCGGGACGTTGGCTACACCTTC,CASSPSRDVGYTF
TRBJ2-1,TRBD1,TRBV9,few,TGTGCCAGCAGCCTTCGACAGGGGCCTAGCTCCTACAATGAGCAGTTCTTC,CASSLRQGPSSYNEQFF
TRBJ2-3,TRBD1,TRBV10-3,NA,TGTGCCATCAGTGAGGGGATGAGACAGGGGACAGATACGCAGTATTTT,CAISEGMRQGTDTQYF
TRBJ1-2,NA,TRBV12-2,NA,TGTGCAAGTCGCCCCCAGAAGGGACGGGCTAACTATGGCTACACCTTC,CASRPQKGRANYGYTF
TRBJ2-3,TRBD2,TRBV4-3,NA,TGCGCCAGCAGCCTTTCCCGGAGCGGGATTGATACGCAGTATTTT,CASSLSRSGIDTQYF
TRBJ2-3,TRBD2,TRBV19,NA,TGTGCCAGTAGTAGCGGGAGGGCTAGCACAGATACGCAGTATTTT,CASSSGRASTDTQYF
TRBJ1-1,NA,TRBV28,NA,TGTGCCAGCAGTTTTCCTGGACAGCCGAACACTGAAGCTTTCTTT,CASSFPGQPNTEAFF
TRBJ2-7,NA,TRBV29-1,few,TGCAGCGTTGGGGACCCGGACATCCTCTACGAGCAGTACTTC,CSVGDPDILYEQYF
TRBJ1-1,NA,TRBV7-9,NA,TGTGCCAGCAGCTTAGCGACGGGTCCGAACACTGAAGCTTTCTTT,CASSLATGPNTEAFF
TRBJ2-2,NA,TRBV29-1,NA,TGCAGCGTTGAATCCCCAGGGGCTGTGGACACCGGGGAGCTGTTTTTT,CSVESPGAVDTGELFF
TRBJ1-5,NA,TRBV28,NA,TGTGCCAGCAGCCAAATTAAGTCAAGTAGCAATCAGCCCCAGCATTTT,CASSQIKSSSNQPQHF
TRBJ2-6,NA,TRBV11-2,NA,TGTGCCAGCAGCTCCCGGGACGGCTTCTCTGGGGCCAACGTCCTGACTTTC,CASSSRDGFSGANVLTF
TRBJ1-2,TRBD1,TRBV28,NA,TGTGCCAGCAGTCCCCAACAGGGGGGTCACTATGGCTACACCTTC,CASSPQQGGHYGYTF
TRBJ2-6,TRBD1,TRBV19,many,TGTGCCAGTAGTAGAGGACAGGGAGAAGGTGGGGCCAACGTCCTGACTTTC,CASSRGQGEGGANVLTF